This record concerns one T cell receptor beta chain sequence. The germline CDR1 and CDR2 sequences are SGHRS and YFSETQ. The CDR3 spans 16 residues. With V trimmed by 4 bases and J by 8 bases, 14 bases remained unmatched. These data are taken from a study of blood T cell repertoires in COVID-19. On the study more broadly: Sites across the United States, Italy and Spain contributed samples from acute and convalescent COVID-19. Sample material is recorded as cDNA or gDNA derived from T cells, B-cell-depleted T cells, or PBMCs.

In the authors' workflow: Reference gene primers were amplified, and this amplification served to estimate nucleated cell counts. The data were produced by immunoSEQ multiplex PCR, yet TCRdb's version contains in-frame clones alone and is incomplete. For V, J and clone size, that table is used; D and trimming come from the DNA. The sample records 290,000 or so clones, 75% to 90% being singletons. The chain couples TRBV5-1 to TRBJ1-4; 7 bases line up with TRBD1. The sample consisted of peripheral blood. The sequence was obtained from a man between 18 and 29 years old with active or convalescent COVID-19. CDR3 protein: CASSMALTGSGEKLFF. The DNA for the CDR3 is TGCGCCAGCAGCATGGCACTGACAGGGAGTGGGGAAAAACTGTTTTTT. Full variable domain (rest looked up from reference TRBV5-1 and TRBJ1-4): KAGVTQTPRYLIKTRGQQVTLSCSPISGHRSVSWYQQTPGQGLQFLFEYFSETQRNKGNFPGRFSGRQFSNSRSEMNVSTLELGDSALYLCASSMALTGSGEKLFFGSGTQLSVL.